The 19 T cell receptor beta chains given below trace back to one sample, sequenced in a study of vaccination effects on CD4 cells after COVID-19. Repertoires were generated with immunoSEQ multiplex PCR, while TCRdb's copy carries only in-frame clones and drops some. The sample holds tens of thousands of clones, 65% to 80% seen once. Antigens of these TCRs are unknown. Investigators separated out CD4+ T cells once approximately 10 days of culture had passed. Subjects were given two BNT162b2 or mRNA-1273 vaccine doses. The sequenced sample was CD4+ T cells from PBMCs cultured without peptide, obtained after COVID-19 vaccination. These receptor sequences come from a human donor who received a COVID-19 vaccine.

V gene TRBV5-1 combines with J gene TRBJ1-2; the match to TRBD1 covers 9 bases. Germline loops: CDR1 SGHRS, CDR2 YFSETQ. The length of the CDR3 is 15 residues. The V segment lost 3 bases and the J segment 1 base; nucleotides outside the gene matches: 4. In nucleotides, the CDR3 is TGCGCCAGCAGCTGGACAGGGGTTGTTAACTATGGCTACACCTTC. Translating gives CASSWTGVVNYGYTF.

This clone was observed a handful of times. The CDR3 DNA sequence: TGTGCCATCCTTCCTGGGACAGTAATGAACACTGAAGCTTTCTTT. It yields the protein CAILPGTVMNTEAFF. V is TRBV28 and J is TRBJ1-1, with 7 bases that match TRBD1. Germline CDR1 MDHEN, CDR2 SYDVKM. V shed 10 bases, J shed 0 bases, and the junction held 11 bases outside the gene matches. This CDR3 contains 15 residues.

J is TRBJ1-1 and V is TRBV5-1; TRBD1 is a possible D gene (6 bases). The CDR3 consists of 13 residues. Trimming cost V 7 bases and J 0 bases, with 10 bases left between them. In germline, CDR1 is SGHRS, CDR2 YFSETQ. CDR3 DNA: TGCGCCAGCGAGGGGGATTTGAACACTGAAGCTTTCTTT. It specifies CASEGDLNTEAFF.

The chain employs TRBV12-5 and TRBJ2-3; D remains unclear. The germline V and J ends were trimmed by 4 bases and 6 bases, with 11 bases remaining between them. The CDR3 runs to 13 residues. The germline CDR1 and CDR2 sequences are LGHNT and FRNRAP. The CDR3 DNA is TGTGCTAGTGGTTCCGACGGACGGGATACGCAGTATTTT. The encoded protein is CASGSDGRDTQYF.

This CDR3 is CASSPGRQNSNQPQHF. CDR3 sequence (DNA): TGTGCCAGCAGCCCGGGGAGGCAGAATAGCAATCAGCCCCAGCATTTT. This chain links TRBV7-8 with TRBJ1-5, with D unclear. This CDR3 spans 16 amino acids. The V and J ends lost 5 bases and 0 bases respectively, with 14 bases between them. Germline V CDR1 and CDR2: SGHVS, FQNEAQ.

The rearrangement links TRBV19 to TRBJ2-1, with unresolved D. CDR1 LNHDA and CDR2 SQIVND come from the germline V gene (reference sequence). V lost 8 bases and J lost 4, with 9 bases in between. The CDR3 extends over 12 amino acids. CDR3 loop: CASQNNYNEQFF. In nucleotides, the CDR3 is TGTGCCAGTCAGAACAATTACAATGAGCAGTTCTTC.

This clone turned up a few times. The rearrangement joins TRBV7-9 to TRBJ1-5; TRBD1 agrees at 7 bases. V was clipped by 0 bases and J by 2 bases; unmatched bases: 1. This CDR3 comprises 15 residues. Germline-derived CDR1 and CDR2 are SEHNR and FQNEAQ (reference sequence). The CDR3 sequence: CASSLAGGGNQPQHF. In DNA form, the CDR3 reads TGTGCCAGCAGCTTAGCAGGGGGCGGCAATCAGCCCCAGCATTTT.

This sequence joins TRBV5-1 and TRBJ2-1, with D hard to call. The V end lost 1 base, the J end lost 5 bases, and 1 base lay between the germline ends. Germline loops: CDR1 SGHRS, CDR2 YFSETQ. This CDR3 spans 11 amino acids. CDR3 sequence reads: CASSLNNEQFF. The CDR3, as DNA: TGCGCCAGCAGCTTGAACAATGAGCAGTTCTTC.

The CDR3 nucleotides read TGTGCCAGCAGCCAATGGGGGGCACCTGGAAACACCATATATTTT. It is translated as CASSQWGAPGNTIYF. The rearrangement joins TRBV3-1 (or the pseudogene TRBV3-2) to TRBJ1-3, with D maybe TRBD1 (6 bases). CDR1 is LGHDT, CDR2 YNNKEL, per germline (reference sequence). The CDR3 is 15 amino acids. Between the trimmed V and J ends, which lost 2 bases and 2 bases, there was a span of 10 bases.

This rearrangement joins TRBV11-2 to TRBJ1-2; possible D gene TRBD1, 6 bases. Germline CDR1 reads SGHAT; CDR2 reads FQNNGV. V was shortened by 2 bases and J by 4 bases, with 11 bases between the two germline ends. CDR3 length equals 14 residues. DNA for the CDR3: TGTGCCAGCAGCTTAAGGGACACCTCCTATGGCTACACCTTC. The encoded protein is CASSLRDTSYGYTF.

This chain links TRBV4-1 with TRBJ1-3; D might be TRBD1 (5 bases). Trimming shortened V by 0 bases and J by 1 base, and 13 bases separated the two germline ends. The germline V gene has CDR1 MGHRA and CDR2 YSYEKL. This CDR3 contains 17 residues. CDR3 loop: CASSQDQGFWSGNTIYF. DNA for the CDR3: TGCGCCAGCAGCCAAGACCAGGGTTTTTGGTCTGGAAACACCATATATTTT.

The chain uses TRBV9 and TRBJ2-7, with D tentatively TRBD2 (6 bases). The V end was cut by 0 bases, the J end by 10 bases, with 8 bases between. The CDR3 runs 11 residues. Germline CDR1 is SGDLS and CDR2 is YYNGEE. This CDR3 is CASSVVGTQYV. In nucleotides, the CDR3 is TGTGCCAGCAGCGTAGTAGGGACTCAGTACGTC.

Of note for this clone: The junction differs from germline at one of its ends, possibly a read error. The rearrangement uses TRBV7-8 and TRBJ2-2; the D gene is possibly TRBD2 (5 bases). The CDR3 extends over 16 amino acids. Germline V gives CDR1 SGHVS, CDR2 FQNEAQ. The CDR3 DNA follows: TGTGCCAGCAGCTTAGCCGGTAGTCGGACCCCCGGGAAGCTGTTTTTT. Amino acid sequence: CASSLAGSRTPGKLFF.

This clone was seen more than once but under ten times. The chain links TRBV5-4 to TRBJ1-3, with D maybe TRBD1 (5 bases). Germline V gives CDR1 SGHNT, CDR2 YYREEE (reference sequence). The CDR3 is 19 amino acids. V lost 5 bases, J lost 8 bases, and 32 bases lay in between. CDR3 residues: CASRGPGVSSGMGSDTIYF. The CDR3 region has the DNA TGTGCCAGCAGGGGACCCGGGGTTTCTTCAGGAATGGGGTCGGACACCATATATTTT. Full variable domain (remainder filled in from reference TRBV5-4 and TRBJ1-3): ETGVTQSPTHLIKTRGQQVTLRCSSQSGHNTVSWYQQALGQGPQFIFQYYREEENGRGNFPPRFSGLQFPNYSSELNVNALELDDSALYLCASRGPGVSSGMGSDTIYFGEGSWLTVV.

This clone was seen only a few times. The rearrangement links TRBV5-1 to TRBJ2-5; D may correspond to TRBD1 or TRBD2 (5 bases each). V was shortened by 3 bases and J by 2 bases, with 11 bases between the two germline ends. The CDR3 extends over 14 amino acids. The germline CDR1 and CDR2 sequences are SGHRS and YFSETQ. The CDR3 spells CASSYGTVQETQYF. The DNA for the CDR3 is TGCGCCAGCAGCTATGGGACGGTACAAGAGACCCAGTACTTC.

The rearrangement uses TRBV24-1 and TRBJ2-2, with a weak D call TRBD2 (6 bases). The ends were cut back, 4 bases at V and 5 bases at J, with 10 bases in the middle. Germline CDR1 KGHDR, CDR2 SFDVKD. The CDR3 extends over 14 amino acids. In DNA form, the CDR3 reads TGTGCCACCAGTGAGGCCGCGGGGACCGGGGAGCTGTTTTTT. It yields the protein CATSEAAGTGELFF.

The chain employs TRBV2 and TRBJ2-5, with 15 bases fitting TRBD2. The germline gives CDR1 SNHLY, CDR2 FYNNEI. Trimming cost V 7 bases and J 4 bases; bases outside gene matches: 7. This CDR3 is 16 amino acids long. CDR3 region: CASTGLAGGRGETQYF. CDR3 bases: TGTGCCAGCACCGGACTAGCGGGGGGGCGGGGAGAGACCCAGTACTTC. The full variable domain, in which reference TRBV2 and TRBJ2-5 provide the parts outside the CDR3, is EPEVTQTPSHQVTQMGQEVILRCVPISNHLYFYWYRQILGQKVEFLVSFYNNEISEKSEIFDDQFSVERPDGSNFTLKIRSTKLEDSAMYFCASTGLAGGRGETQYFGPGTRLLVL.

This clone was counted a few times. The chain links TRBV4-1 to TRBJ2-2, with a possible D match to TRBD2 (7 bases). Between the trimmed V and J ends, which lost 0 bases and 4 bases, there was a span of 9 bases. This CDR3 is built from 15 residues. The V gene's germline CDR1 is MGHRA and CDR2 YSYEKL. The DNA of the CDR3 is TGCGCCAGCAGCCAAGATAGGGGGGGCACCGGGGAGCTGTTTTTT. Translation gives CASSQDRGGTGELFF.

This rearrangement joins TRBV18 to TRBJ2-1; 9 bases align to TRBD1. J lost 6 bases, V lost 6 bases, and 12 bases had no gene match. Per the germline V gene, CDR1 is KGHSH and CDR2 is LQKENI. This CDR3 has 16 amino acids. The CDR3 reads CASSQQGALNTNEQFF. The CDR3 DNA reads TGTGCCAGCTCGCAACAGGGGGCCCTCAACACCAATGAGCAGTTCTTC.